This TCR beta chain comes out of a study of metastatic and nonmetastatic thyroid tumors. Authors' processing steps: CDR3 differences across clinicopathological groups were used to build a distant-metastasis classifier for papillary thyroid cancer. TCRdb reassembled clones from the PCR reads with MiXCR. The V and J calls were determined by TCRdb, not by the authors. The sample includes some 19,000 clones, 29% of them seen just once. V was shortened by 5 bases and J by 6 bases, with 10 bases between the two germline ends. The CDR3 runs 13 residues. Germline CDR1 reads SGHTA; CDR2 reads FQGTGA. Broader study findings: Within blood and tumor, benign nodules reportedly had significantly lower TCR beta diversity than malignant thyroid tumors did.

On this clone itself: Its antigen is unknown.

Before thyroid surgery, none of the patients had received any treatment. This TCR was recovered from a female donor with papillary thyroid cancer or a benign thyroid nodule (not recorded which). Some clones in this sample may be carry-over from other donors' samples. The chain links TRBV7-3 to TRBJ2-2; D might be TRBD1 or TRBD2, each matching 5 bases. Input material: tumor tissue. The CDR3 DNA is TGTGCCAGCAGCATAGGGACGGCCGGGGAGCTGTTTTTT. As protein: CASSIGTAGELFF.